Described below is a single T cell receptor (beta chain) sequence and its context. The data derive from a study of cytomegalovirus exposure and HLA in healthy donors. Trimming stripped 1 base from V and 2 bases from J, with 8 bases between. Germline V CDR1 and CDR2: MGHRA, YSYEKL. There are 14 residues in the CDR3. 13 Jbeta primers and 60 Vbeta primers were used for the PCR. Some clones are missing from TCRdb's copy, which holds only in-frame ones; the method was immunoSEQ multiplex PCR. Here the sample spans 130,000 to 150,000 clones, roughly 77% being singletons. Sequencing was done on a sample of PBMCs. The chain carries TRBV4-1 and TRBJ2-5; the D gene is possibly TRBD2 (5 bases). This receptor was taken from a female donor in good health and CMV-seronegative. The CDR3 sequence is CASSQGLRQETQYF. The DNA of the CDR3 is TGCGCCAGCAGCCAAGGACTAAGACAAGAGACCCAGTACTTC.